Listed here are 24 T cell receptor beta chains from one sample, sequenced in a study of blood T cell repertoires in COVID-19. The assay was immunoSEQ multiplex PCR, and TCRdb's table has in-frame clones only and misses some. The data contain approximately 120,000 clones, around 70% of them singletons. Sequences were obtained from peripheral blood. Source of these receptors: an elderly man with COVID-19, enrolled during active disease.

The chain employs TRBV14 and TRBJ2-1; 7 nucleotides match TRBD2. Germline loops: CDR1 SGHDN, CDR2 FVKESK. Germline trimming cut 1 base from V and 6 bases from J; bases unmatched to any gene: 6. The length of the CDR3 is 15 residues. CDR3 DNA sequence: TGTGCCAGCAGCCAAGGGGGGACTACGGTCAATGAGCAGTTCTTC. It yields the protein CASSQGGTTVNEQFF.

The chain employs TRBV6-6 and TRBJ1-1; D gene uncertain. Germline V gene sequence: CDR1 MNHNY, CDR2 SVGAGI (reference sequence). Trimming took 4 bases from V and 0 from J, leaving 3 bases between them. The CDR3 extends over 12 amino acids. In nucleotides, the CDR3 is TGTGCCAGCAGTTTAATGAACACTGAAGCTTTCTTT. It encodes CASSLMNTEAFF.

This sequence joins TRBV7-2 and TRBJ2-7; 11 nucleotides align to TRBD2. The CDR3 is made up of 15 amino acids. CDR1 and CDR2 (germline): SGHTA, FQGNSA. Trimming cost V 3 bases and J 4 bases; bases outside gene matches: 5. CDR3 in amino acids: CASSFRLAGNYEQYF. CDR3 nucleotide sequence: TGTGCCAGCAGCTTCAGACTAGCGGGGAATTACGAGCAGTACTTC.

This chain links TRBV5-1 with TRBJ2-2, with D possibly matching TRBD2 (6 bases). The germline V gene has CDR1 SGHRS and CDR2 YFSETQ. V was trimmed by 2 bases and J by 7 bases, leaving 15 bases between them. The CDR3 is made up of 15 amino acids. The CDR3 nucleotides are TGCGCCAGCAGCTTTGATCCAGCGGGCGTCGGGGAGCTGTTTTTT. It encodes CASSFDPAGVGELFF. Supplemented by reference TRBV5-1 and TRBJ2-2, the full variable domain reads KAGVTQTPRYLIKTRGQQVTLSCSPISGHRSVSWYQQTPGQGLQFLFEYFSETQRNKGNFPGRFSGRQFSNSRSEMNVSTLELGDSALYLCASSFDPAGVGELFFGEGSRLTVL.

The CDR3 bases are TGCGCCAGCAGCTCCCTGGAAAGCGGTACTTACAATGAGCAGTTCTTC. Its translation: CASSSLESGTYNEQFF. The V gene is TRBV5-1, the J gene TRBJ2-1; maybe TRBD2 (5 bases). Germline loops: CDR1 SGHRS, CDR2 YFSETQ. Trimming left V 3 bases short and J 4 bases short, with 17 bases between. CDR3 length: 16 amino acids. Looking up the rest from reference TRBV5-1 and TRBJ2-1 gives the full variable domain: KAGVTQTPRYLIKTRGQQVTLSCSPISGHRSVSWYQQTPGQGLQFLFEYFSETQRNKGNFPGRFSGRQFSNSRSEMNVSTLELGDSALYLCASSSLESGTYNEQFFGPGTRLTVL.

This rearrangement joins TRBV5-6 to TRBJ2-5, with a tentative D call TRBD2 (6 bases). V shed 5 bases and J shed 0 bases, with 11 bases lying between them. The CDR3 consists of 14 residues. Germline CDR1 reads SGHDT; CDR2 reads YYEEEE. The CDR3 bases are TGTGCCAGCAGACGGACGGGGGACCAAGAGACCCAGTACTTC. It yields the protein CASRRTGDQETQYF.

The chain is built from TRBV7-9 and TRBJ1-4, with TRBD1 identical over 8 bases. The V gene's germline CDR1 is SEHNR and CDR2 FQNEAQ (reference sequence). V shed 4 bases, J shed 8 bases, and the junction held 0 bases outside the gene matches. The CDR3 is 12 residues long. The CDR3 DNA reads as TGTGCCAGCAGCTGGGACAGGGAAAAACTGTTTTTT. Its protein product is CASSWDREKLFF.

V usage is TRBV7-9 and J usage is TRBJ1-5, with D hard to call. V was cut by 5 bases and J by 4 bases, with 21 bases left in between. Germline assignment: CDR1 SEHNR and CDR2 FQNEAQ (reference sequence). The CDR3 loop spans 17 amino acids. CDR3 in DNA: TGTGCCAGCAGCACCGGGATGACCCTAGCTGGGAATCAGCCCCAGCATTTT. It encodes CASSTGMTLAGNQPQHF.

This chain joins TRBV7-9 and TRBJ2-7; 7 positions agree with TRBD2. The V gene's germline CDR1 is SEHNR and CDR2 FQNEAQ (reference sequence). V was pared by 2 bases and J by 4 bases, with 11 bases of the junction left unmatched. CDR3 length equals 16 residues. The CDR3 loop reads CASSLSRSGFLYEQYF. CDR3 nucleotide sequence: TGTGCCAGCAGCTTAAGTCGTAGCGGGTTCCTTTACGAGCAGTACTTC.

This rearrangement joins TRBV25-1 to TRBJ2-3; D unclear. CDR1 and CDR2 from the germline V gene are MGHDK and SYGVNS. The V gene lost 1 base and the J gene lost 0 bases, with 5 bases spanning the gap. The CDR3 has 14 amino acids. The CDR3 DNA sequence: TGTGCCAGCAGTGAATTTAGTAGCACAGATACGCAGTATTTT. Translating it yields CASSEFSSTDTQYF.

This chain links TRBV28 with TRBJ1-2, with 8 nucleotides matching TRBD1. CDR3 length equals 15 residues. Germline V lookup: CDR1 MDHEN, CDR2 SYDVKM. V shed 3 bases, J shed 2 bases, and the junction held 5 bases outside the gene matches. In nucleotides, the CDR3 is TGTGCCAGCAGTTTGACAGGGGAAAAAAACTATGGCTACACCTTC. This encodes CASSLTGEKNYGYTF.

This clone has a handful of counts. This chain connects TRBV7-3 to TRBJ1-5; no clear D. Per the germline V gene, CDR1 is SGHTA and CDR2 is FQGTGA. This CDR3 spans 18 amino acids. The V gene lost 4 bases and the J gene lost 0 bases, with 19 bases spanning the gap. The CDR3: CASSSTLLPGISNQPQHF. The CDR3 nucleotides read TGTGCCAGCAGCTCAACCCTCCTCCCGGGGATTAGCAATCAGCCCCAGCATTTT.

This clone came up a few times. CDR3 in amino acids: CASSRGAVIKNWAYEQYF. The DNA of the CDR3 is TGTGCCAGCAGTCGGGGAGCAGTAATAAAAAATTGGGCCTACGAGCAGTACTTC. This chain uses TRBV6-2 or TRBV6-3 with TRBJ2-7; maybe TRBD2 (5 bases). From germline, CDR1 is MNHEY and CDR2 SVGEGT. V lost 5 bases and J 2 bases, leaving 25 bases between the germline ends. CDR3 size: 18 residues.

The chain employs TRBV6-2 or TRBV6-3 and TRBJ2-1; D remains ambiguous. Germline V gene sequence: CDR1 MNHEY, CDR2 SVGEGT. The CDR3 is 13 residues long. Trimming shortened V by 2 bases and J by 5 bases, and 7 bases separated the two germline ends. CDR3 in DNA: TGTGCCAGCAGTTACGCGCACCACAATGAGCAGTTCTTC. The encoded protein is CASSYAHHNEQFF.

CDR3 residues: CASSATSDRGGTEAFF. CDR3 DNA: TGCGCCAGCAGCGCCACCTCGGACAGGGGAGGAACTGAAGCTTTCTTT. The V call is TRBV10-2, the J call TRBJ1-1; TRBD1 agrees at 9 bases. The CDR3 contains 16 residues. CDR1 is WSHSY, CDR2 SAAADI, per germline. Unmatched junction bases numbered 13, after V lost 6 bases and J lost 5 bases.

This sequence joins TRBV3-1 (or the pseudogene TRBV3-2) and TRBJ1-2; possibly TRBD1 for D (5 bases). The length of the CDR3 is 13 residues. Germline-derived CDR1 and CDR2 are LGHDT and YNNKEL (reference sequence). Between the trimmed V and J ends, which lost 5 bases and 4 bases, there was a span of 11 bases. CDR3 nucleotides: TGTGCCAGCAGCGGTGACAGTGCCTATGGCTACACCTTC. This translates into CASSGDSAYGYTF.

This chain uses TRBV18 with TRBJ2-5, with D perhaps TRBD2 (7 bases). V was cut by 3 bases and J by 4 bases, with 9 bases left in between. Germline V gene data show CDR1 as KGHSH and CDR2 as LQKENI. The CDR3 loop spans 13 amino acids. This chain's CDR3 is CASSPGGAETQYF. DNA of the CDR3: TGTGCCAGCTCACCTGGGGGGGCAGAGACCCAGTACTTC.

This chain connects TRBV28 to TRBJ1-4; D unresolved. Germline CDR1 and CDR2: MDHEN and SYDVKM. The CDR3 has 15 residues. Between the trimmed V and J ends, which lost 2 bases and 0 bases, there was a span of 7 bases. The CDR3 nucleotides read TGTGCCAGCAGTTTAATCCGGGCAACTAATGAAAAACTGTTTTTT. As protein: CASSLIRATNEKLFF.

In its sample, this clone was seen once. The genes are TRBV28 and TRBJ1-2; D gene unclear. Looked up from germline, CDR1 is MDHEN and CDR2 is SYDVKM. The CDR3 loop spans 13 amino acids. The V end lost 6 bases, the J end lost 2 bases, and 10 bases lay between the germline ends. CDR3 coding DNA: TGTGCCAGCAGCTCTACAGTAAACTATGGCTACACCTTC. The encoded protein is CASSSTVNYGYTF.

The chain combines TRBV29-1 with TRBJ1-4; D is uncertain. The CDR3 runs 13 residues. Trimming took off 4 bases at V and 5 bases at J, with 11 bases between the two ends. Germline V gives CDR1 SQVTM, CDR2 ANQGSEA. DNA for the CDR3: TGCAGCGTTGCTCGGAGTTACAATGAAAAACTGTTTTTT. Encoded protein: CSVARSYNEKLFF.

This chain connects TRBV6-2 or TRBV6-3 to TRBJ2-7; tentatively, D is TRBD2 (6 bases). Germline V lookup: CDR1 MNHEY, CDR2 SVGEGT. With 4 bases removed from V and 6 bases from J, the gap between germline ends came to 16 bases. The CDR3 runs to 14 residues. CDR3 sequence (DNA): TGTGCCAGCAGTTCCGTGGAGGGCGTTAGCGAGCAGTACTTC. Protein: CASSSVEGVSEQYF.

V gene TRBV19 combines with J gene TRBJ2-5; tentatively, D is TRBD2 (6 bases). Trimming shortened V by 10 bases and J by 3 bases, and 15 bases separated the two germline ends. CDR1 and CDR2 (germline): LNHDA, SQIVND (reference sequence). The CDR3 has 13 amino acids. CDR3 DNA: TGTGCCACCCAAAGGGGACTTAAAGAGACCCAGTACTTC. As protein: CATQRGLKETQYF.

This clone is a singleton in its sample. J is TRBJ2-7 and V is TRBV15, with 9 nucleotides matching TRBD1. The V gene's germline CDR1 is LNHNV and CDR2 YYDKDF (reference sequence). This CDR3 spans 16 amino acids. With 4 bases clipped from V and 5 bases from J, the junction kept 12 bases outside the gene matches. This CDR3 reads CATSTNYTDRGDEQYF. CDR3 DNA: TGTGCCACCAGCACTAACTATACGGACAGGGGTGACGAGCAGTACTTC.

This chain uses TRBV6-6 with TRBJ2-7; 7 positions agree with TRBD1. With V trimmed by 6 bases and J by 7 bases, 9 bases remained unmatched. From germline, CDR1 is MNHNY and CDR2 SVGAGI (reference sequence). The CDR3 consists of 13 residues. In DNA form, the CDR3 reads TGTGCCAGCAGACCCCCCCGACAGGGTGAGCAGTACTTC. As protein: CASRPPRQGEQYF.